This entry concerns a single T cell receptor beta chain. The antigen is unknown. CDR3 length: 18 amino acids. The V gene lost 5 bases and the J gene lost 0 bases, with 17 bases spanning the gap. This sample is part of a study of blood T cells in healthy people across ages. It was with a sample-barcoded 5' primer and a J-beta primer mix that a second PCR of about 7 to 12 cycles was run. Template switching added a 12-random-nucleotide identifier to every cDNA molecule. Every sample gave at least 3 million paired-end reads containing CDR3. MiXCR, applied by TCRdb to the 5' RACE reads, yields one record per CDR3 protein. The data hold over 600,000 distinct CDR3 sequences, with 40% to 50% observed a single time. General study results and limits: Bulk PBMC profiling left naive and antigen-experienced comparisons inconclusive.

The rearrangement uses TRBV12-3 or TRBV12-4 and TRBJ2-6; tentatively, D is TRBD2 (6 bases). The sequence came from a man older than 75 in good health. Source material: blood. CDR3 nucleotides: TGTGCCAGCAGTCTGATTAGCGGCCTAAACTCTGGGGCCAACGTCCTGACTTTC. Translated, it gives CASSLISGLNSGANVLTF.